This T cell receptor (beta chain) was found in a study of T-cell memory formation after mild COVID-19. Overall study findings and caveats: Detection of some responders pre-infection suggested pre-existing cross-reactive memory T cells participated.

TCRdb ran MiXCR on the 5' RACE reads and lists one entry per CDR3 protein. Found here are about 140,000 distinct CDR3 sequences, about 6.1% of them singletons; the top ten hold approximately 2.1%. Trimming pared 0 bases from V and 5 bases from J, leaving 16 bases between. CDR1 and CDR2 from the germline V gene are DFQATT and SNEGSKA (reference sequence). The CDR3 sequence is 16 residues long. This clonotype was seen repeatedly, ten times or more. The antigen remains undetermined. The V call is TRBV20-1, the J call TRBJ1-4; the D gene is possibly TRBD1 (5 bases). The clonotype was recovered from an adult woman who had mild COVID-19 (a few samples of this study predate the infection). Cell type and time point are not known. The sequencing input was PBMCs or a T cell subset sorted from them (not recorded which). The CDR3 is CSAREITGTANEKLFF. CDR3 coding DNA: TGCAGTGCTAGAGAGATTACCGGGACCGCAAATGAAAAACTGTTTTTT.